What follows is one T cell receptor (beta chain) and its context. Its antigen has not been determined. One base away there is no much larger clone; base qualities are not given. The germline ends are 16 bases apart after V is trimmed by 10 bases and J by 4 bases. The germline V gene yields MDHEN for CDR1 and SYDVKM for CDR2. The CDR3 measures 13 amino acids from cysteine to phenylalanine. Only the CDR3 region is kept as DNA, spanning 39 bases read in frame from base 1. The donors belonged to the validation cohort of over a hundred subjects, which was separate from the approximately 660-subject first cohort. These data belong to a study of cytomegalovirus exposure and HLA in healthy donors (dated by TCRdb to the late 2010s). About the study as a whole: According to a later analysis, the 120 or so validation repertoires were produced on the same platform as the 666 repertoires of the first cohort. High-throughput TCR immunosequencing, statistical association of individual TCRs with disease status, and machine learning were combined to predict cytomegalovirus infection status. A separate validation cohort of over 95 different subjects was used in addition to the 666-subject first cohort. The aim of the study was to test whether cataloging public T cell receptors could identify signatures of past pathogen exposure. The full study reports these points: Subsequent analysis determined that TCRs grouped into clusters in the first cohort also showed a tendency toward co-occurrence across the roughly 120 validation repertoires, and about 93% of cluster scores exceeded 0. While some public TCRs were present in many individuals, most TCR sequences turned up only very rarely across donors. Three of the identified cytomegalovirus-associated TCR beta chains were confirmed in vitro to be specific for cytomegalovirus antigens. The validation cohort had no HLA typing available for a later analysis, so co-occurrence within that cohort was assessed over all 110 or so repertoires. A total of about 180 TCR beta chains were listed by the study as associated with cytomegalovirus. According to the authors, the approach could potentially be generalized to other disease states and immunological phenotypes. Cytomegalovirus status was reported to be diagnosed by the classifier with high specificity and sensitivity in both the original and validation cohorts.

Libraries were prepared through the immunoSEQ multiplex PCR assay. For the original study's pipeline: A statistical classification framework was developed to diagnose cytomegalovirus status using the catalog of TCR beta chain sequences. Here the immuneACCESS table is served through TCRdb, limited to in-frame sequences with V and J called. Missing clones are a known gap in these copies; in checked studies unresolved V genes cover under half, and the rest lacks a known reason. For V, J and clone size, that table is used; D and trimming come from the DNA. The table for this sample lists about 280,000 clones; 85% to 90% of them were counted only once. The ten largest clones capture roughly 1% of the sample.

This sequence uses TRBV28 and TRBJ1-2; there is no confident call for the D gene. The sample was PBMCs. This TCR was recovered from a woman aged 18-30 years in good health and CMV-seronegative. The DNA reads TGTGCCACCCGGGGTCACGAACCCTATGGCTACACCTTC. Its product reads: CATRGHEPYGYTF.